This T cell receptor (beta chain) was found in a study of response to subunit inactivated influenza vaccine. Overall study findings and caveats: T cells newly recruited by each seasonal influenza vaccination are few, the authors suggested.

V gave up 6 bases and J gave up 4 bases, with 15 bases separating them. The CDR3 has 15 residues. Germline CDR1 MGHRA, CDR2 YSYEKL. Details on this clonotype: Its antigen remains unknown.

Each CDR3 protein gets one entry after TCRdb re-called the RT-PCR reads with MiXCR. The sample contains around 540,000 distinct CDR3 sequences, roughly 10% of which appear only once. V usage is TRBV4-1 and J usage is TRBJ2-2; D is unresolved. The sample here was PBMCs from blood, taken on the day of vaccination. This clonotype was obtained from a man aged 45-65 years who received an inactivated influenza vaccine. CDR3 amino acids: CASSIGWGPTGELFF. CDR3 DNA: TGCGCCAGCAGTATAGGATGGGGTCCCACCGGGGAGCTGTTTTTT.